This T cell receptor (beta chain) was identified in a study of a mutant IDH1 vaccine in newly diagnosed glioma. Study overall: Previous treatment comprised radiotherapy, temozolomide, or both, mostly both.

Generated by immunoSEQ multiplex PCR, the TCRdb table keeps only in-frame clones and is missing some. The sample has some 60,000 clones, about 91% seen once; the top ten hold over 2.5%. In this sample, this clone turned up once. Specified time point: baseline, week 1 (first vaccination visit). Treatment described: pre-vaccination baseline after standard-of-care therapy. Specimen: PBMCs, collected from a glioma patient treated with radiotherapy, temozolomide or both. The TCR comes from a man in his fifties or sixties with glioma.

The CDR3 DNA sequence: TGCGCCAGCAGCATATTTTCCACAGGGAGTAATTCACCCCTCCACTTT. Translation: CASSIFSTGSNSPLHF. The chain couples TRBV10-2 to TRBJ1-6, with a weak D call TRBD1 (6 bases). Germline loops: CDR1 WSHSY, CDR2 SAAADI. Trimming left V 6 bases short and J 6 bases short, with 18 bases between. The CDR3 contains 16 residues.